One and the same sample provided the 22 T cell receptor beta chains below, sequenced in a study of CD8+ T cells in alopecia areata. Following RNA extraction, reverse transcription yielded cDNA that acted as the sequencing template. Generated by immunoSEQ multiplex PCR, the TCRdb table keeps only in-frame clones and is missing some. In the table there are under 350,000 clones, roughly 64% of which are singletons. The treatment denotes: oral pan-JAK inhibitor, 5-10 mg twice daily. The sequencing used CD4+ T cells sorted from blood, collected at week 24, from a patient treated with tofacitinib. The receptors stem from a human donor with alopecia areata.

V is TRBV4-3 and J is TRBJ2-7; D remains ambiguous. Germline V lookup: CDR1 LGHNA, CDR2 YSLEER. This CDR3 contains 13 residues. Trimming stripped 0 bases from V and 3 bases from J, with 6 bases between. The CDR3 here is CASSQDFRYEQYF. In nucleotides, the CDR3 is TGCGCCAGCAGCCAAGATTTCCGCTACGAGCAGTACTTC.

The V gene is TRBV5-1, the J gene TRBJ2-7, with 12 bases aligning to TRBD2. The CDR3 totals 18 residues. Germline values: CDR1 SGHRS, CDR2 YFSETQ. Trimming removed 3 bases from V and 1 base from J; junction bases left unmatched: 11. The DNA for the CDR3 is TGCGCCAGCAGCTCCAAGACTAGCGGGGGTACTAGATCCTACGAGCAGTACTTC. Encoded protein: CASSSKTSGGTRSYEQYF. Together with reference TRBV5-1 and TRBJ2-7, the CDR3 gives the full variable domain: KAGVTQTPRYLIKTRGQQVTLSCSPISGHRSVSWYQQTPGQGLQFLFEYFSETQRNKGNFPGRFSGRQFSNSRSEMNVSTLELGDSALYLCASSSKTSGGTRSYEQYFGPGTRLTVT.

The CDR3 here is CAWKGQFTGELFF. CDR3 in DNA: TGTGCCTGGAAGGGACAGTTTACCGGGGAGCTGTTTTTT. The chain uses TRBV30 and TRBJ2-2, with TRBD1 matching over 7 bases. V gave up 4 bases and J gave up 5 bases; unmatched junction bases: 4. Germline-derived CDR1 and CDR2 are GTSNPN and SVGIG (reference sequence). The CDR3 extends over 13 amino acids.

The chain recombines TRBV4-1 with TRBJ2-3; TRBD2 aligns across 8 bases. The CDR3 extends over 16 amino acids. Germline values: CDR1 MGHRA, CDR2 YSYEKL. V gave up 4 bases and J gave up 6 bases; unmatched junction bases: 12. The CDR3 DNA reads TGCGCCAGCAGCCGCGTCGGGGGGGGAAGTAGTGATACGCAGTATTTT. Translation gives CASSRVGGGSSDTQYF.

The rearrangement joins TRBV28 to TRBJ2-4; 8 positions match TRBD1. CDR3 length: 13 residues. After removal of 6 bases from V and 7 bases from J, the junction contained 5 bases not matched to a gene. Per germline, CDR1 MDHEN and CDR2 SYDVKM. The CDR3 spells CASRGQGNNIQYF. Written as DNA, the CDR3 is TGTGCCAGCAGAGGACAGGGAAATAACATTCAGTACTTC.

V usage is TRBV5-1 and J usage is TRBJ2-2; D gene unclear. The CDR3 consists of 16 residues. Trimming took 1 base from V and 1 from J, leaving 11 bases between them. Germline V CDR1 and CDR2: SGHRS, YFSETQ. CDR3 nucleotide sequence: TGCGCCAGCAGCTTGCTTCAAGGGAAGAACACCGGGGAGCTGTTTTTT. Residues: CASSLLQGKNTGELFF. Full variable domain (missing parts from reference TRBV5-1 and TRBJ2-2): KAGVTQTPRYLIKTRGQQVTLSCSPISGHRSVSWYQQTPGQGLQFLFEYFSETQRNKGNFPGRFSGRQFSNSRSEMNVSTLELGDSALYLCASSLLQGKNTGELFFGEGSRLTVL.

V is TRBV5-6 and J is TRBJ2-7; D assignment may be TRBD1 or TRBD2 (5 bases each). The CDR3 runs 13 residues. Germline V CDR1 and CDR2: SGHDT, YYEEEE. The V end was cut by 4 bases, the J end by 2 bases, with 10 bases between. The CDR3 loop reads CASSEGRAYEQYF. The CDR3 coding sequence is TGTGCCAGCAGCGAGGGACGGGCCTACGAGCAGTACTTC.

This clone was detected only once. J is TRBJ1-2 and V is TRBV15; D is unresolved. V was pared by 0 bases and J by 4 bases, with 12 bases between. This CDR3 is built from 15 residues. Germline V gene data show CDR1 as LNHNV and CDR2 as YYDKDF (reference sequence). The CDR3 nucleotides are TGTGCCACCAGCAGAGATGGGCGGACGGGCTATGGCTACACCTTC. The encoded protein is CATSRDGRTGYGYTF. The full variable domain, with the rest looked up from reference TRBV15 and TRBJ1-2, is DAMVIQNPRYQVTQFGKPVTLSCSQTLNHNVMYWYQQKSSQAPKLLFHYYDKDFNNEADTPDNFQSRRPNTSFCFLDIRSPGLGDTAMYLCATSRDGRTGYGYTFGSGTRLTVV.

This clone came up a few times. The V gene is TRBV10-3, the J gene TRBJ1-4; the D gene is possibly TRBD1 (5 bases). Per germline, CDR1 ENHRY and CDR2 SYGVKD. Trimming removed 4 bases at V and 3 bases at J, with 9 bases between. This CDR3 contains 14 residues. CDR3 in DNA: TGTGCCATCAGTGCGGCGGGGCCTAATGAAAAACTGTTTTTT. The encoded protein is CAISAAGPNEKLFF.

The J gene is TRBJ2-1, the V gene TRBV2; TRBD2 aligns across 7 bases. Losses at the gene ends were 3 bases for V and 4 bases for J; bases not matched to a gene: 6. CDR1 is SNHLY and CDR2 is FYNNEI in the germline V gene. The CDR3 runs to 15 residues. The CDR3 here is CASSEGGRVYNEQFF. The CDR3 nucleotides read TGTGCCAGCAGTGAGGGAGGGAGGGTGTACAATGAGCAGTTCTTC. Variable domain in full (rest from reference TRBV2 and TRBJ2-1): EPEVTQTPSHQVTQMGQEVILRCVPISNHLYFYWYRQILGQKVEFLVSFYNNEISEKSEIFDDQFSVERPDGSNFTLKIRSTKLEDSAMYFCASSEGGRVYNEQFFGPGTRLTVL.

The V gene is TRBV29-1, the J gene TRBJ1-3; the match to TRBD1 covers 8 bases. J lost 6 bases, V lost 5 bases, and 3 bases had no gene match. The CDR3 is made up of 12 amino acids. Germline V lookup: CDR1 SQVTM, CDR2 ANQGSEA. The DNA of the CDR3 is TGCAGCGTTTCGACAGGGGAAAACACCATATATTTT. It specifies CSVSTGENTIYF.

The V and J genes are TRBV4-3 and TRBJ1-2, with 8 bases lining up with TRBD1. This CDR3 is 17 amino acids long. Germline V gene data show CDR1 as LGHNA and CDR2 as YSLEER. Losses at the gene ends were 4 bases for V and 4 bases for J; bases not matched to a gene: 14. CDR3 region: CASSPPRTGKGPYGYTF. CDR3 coding DNA: TGCGCCAGCAGCCCCCCGCGGACAGGGAAAGGACCCTATGGCTACACCTTC.

This clone was picked up one time. This chain links TRBV11-1 with TRBJ2-1, with TRBD1 identical over 8 bases. Germline V gene lookup returns CDR1 SGHAT and CDR2 FQDESV (reference sequence). Trimming cost V 5 bases and J 8 bases; bases outside gene matches: 5. The CDR3 runs to 13 residues. The CDR3 nucleotides are TGTGCCAGCAGCCCCGACAGGGGCGATGAGCAGTTCTTC. This codes for CASSPDRGDEQFF. The full variable domain, with the rest looked up from reference TRBV11-1 and TRBJ2-1, is EAEVAQSPRYKITEKSQAVAFWCDPISGHATLYWYRQILGQGPELLVQFQDESVVDDSQLPKDRFSAERLKGVDSTLKIQPAELGDSAMYLCASSPDRGDEQFFGPGTRLTVL.

The gene calls are TRBV6-5 and TRBJ1-4; D gene ambiguous. Looked up from germline, CDR1 is MNHEY and CDR2 is SVGAGI. Trimming took 8 bases from V and 8 from J, leaving 9 bases between them. This CDR3 is 11 amino acids long. CDR3 bases: TGTGCCAGCTCCGGTGGGGAAAAACTGTTTTTT. It is translated as CASSGGEKLFF.

This sequence joins TRBV30 and TRBJ1-2; D gene ambiguous. V dropped 0 bases and J dropped 4 bases, with 15 bases sitting between them. The germline V gene has CDR1 GTSNPN and CDR2 SVGIG (reference sequence). This CDR3 has 15 amino acids. The CDR3 coding sequence is TGTGCCTGGAGTGTAGTCGGGCGAGCCCCCTATGGCTACACCTTC. The encoded protein is CAWSVVGRAPYGYTF.

The genes are TRBV5-1 and TRBJ2-6; D is uncertain. The V gene lost 4 bases and the J gene lost 0 bases, with 26 bases spanning the gap. Germline V gene data show CDR1 as SGHRS and CDR2 as YFSETQ. The CDR3 loop spans 21 amino acids. CDR3 loop: CASSLSTRSSRATSGANVLTF. CDR3 sequence (DNA): TGCGCCAGCAGCCTCTCAACACGTAGTTCGAGAGCGACCTCTGGGGCCAACGTCCTGACTTTC.

This clone was seen more than once but under ten times. The V and J genes are TRBV7-8 and TRBJ2-3; 8 nucleotides line up with TRBD2. J lost 2 bases, V lost 0 bases, and 4 bases had no gene match. CDR1 and CDR2 from the germline V gene are SGHVS and FQNEAQ. CDR3 length equals 16 residues. CDR3 in amino acids: CASSLAGSGATDTQYF. The CDR3 coding sequence is TGTGCCAGCAGCTTAGCGGGTAGCGGGGCCACAGATACGCAGTATTTT.

The CDR3 sequence is CASSLEWQSNQPQHF. The CDR3 DNA reads as TGTGCCAGCAGCTTGGAATGGCAGAGCAATCAGCCCCAGCATTTT. The chain links TRBV5-4 to TRBJ1-5; D is ambiguous. The germline V gene encodes CDR1 SGHNT and CDR2 YYREEE (reference sequence). V gave up 0 bases and J gave up 1 base, with 8 bases separating them. The CDR3 loop spans 15 amino acids.

The genes are TRBV9 and TRBJ1-2; D is possibly TRBD1 (5 bases). The V and J ends lost 1 base and 3 bases respectively, with 10 bases between them. Germline V gives CDR1 SGDLS, CDR2 YYNGEE. The CDR3 has 14 amino acids. CDR3 amino acids: CASSVLGEDYGYTF. The DNA of the CDR3 is TGTGCCAGCAGCGTACTGGGGGAAGACTATGGCTACACCTTC.

As for this clone: The sample has other DNA sequences that encode this CDR3 too. V gene TRBV30 combines with J gene TRBJ2-5, with unresolved D. Germline CDR1 GTSNPN, CDR2 SVGIG (reference sequence). This CDR3 has 12 residues. The V and J ends lost 3 bases and 5 bases respectively, with 10 bases between them. CDR3 in amino acids: CAWRASGETQYF. DNA of the CDR3: TGTGCCTGGAGGGCCTCCGGGGAGACCCAGTACTTC.

The V call is TRBV5-1, the J call TRBJ1-3; 7 positions agree with TRBD1. This CDR3 is 17 amino acids long. Per germline, CDR1 SGHRS and CDR2 YFSETQ. The V and J ends lost 1 base and 0 bases, in that order; junction bases with no gene match: 7. CDR3 loop: CASSLSGQRSSGNTIYF. CDR3 coding DNA: TGCGCCAGCAGCTTGTCGGGACAGCGCAGCTCTGGAAACACCATATATTTT.

The rearrangement joins TRBV5-6 to TRBJ2-7; 7 nucleotides line up with TRBD1. CDR3 length: 14 amino acids. Germline trimming cut 4 bases from V and 3 bases from J; bases unmatched to any gene: 7. CDR1 is SGHDT, CDR2 YYEEEE, per germline. CDR3 sequence (DNA): TGTGCCAGCAGCGGGGGACAGACCAACTACGAGCAGTACTTC. This codes for CASSGGQTNYEQYF.